This is a list of T cell receptor beta chains from one sample in a study of PD-L1 blockade in urothelial cancer. Sequencing used immunoSEQ multiplex PCR; TCRdb keeps in-frame clones, though not all of them. In the table there are around 93,000 clones, 70% to 90% of which are singletons. Sequenced here: PBMCs, sampled around atezolizumab (anti-PD-L1) treatment. The receptors stem from an older man with urothelial cancer. CDR3s include the opening cysteine and the closing phenylalanine or tryptophan. The D gene is left open where the match is weak. Clone size appears in some rows only: once, few, many, or a class for an expanded clone.

NA	TRBV5-1	NA	TRBJ2-1	CASSLQSEQFF	TGCGCCAGCAGCCTCCAGTCGGAGCAGTTCTTC
NA	TRBV5-8	TRBD1	TRBJ2-1	CASSFGQGGVVEQFF	TGTGCCAGCAGCTTCGGACAGGGGGGAGTGGTTGAGCAGTTCTTC
NA	TRBV9	TRBD1	TRBJ1-1	CASSVGTGGGRSTEAFF	TGTGCCAGCAGCGTAGGGACAGGGGGCGGAAGGAGCACTGAAGCTTTCTTT
NA	TRBV7-2	NA	TRBJ2-7	CASSQDRRGEQYF	TGTGCCAGCAGCCAGGACAGGAGGGGCGAGCAGTACTTC
few	TRBV7-9	TRBD2	TRBJ2-5	CASSKRTSGSETQYF	TGTGCCAGCAGCAAGAGGACTAGCGGGAGTGAGACCCAGTACTTC
NA	TRBV11-2	TRBD1	TRBJ2-7	CASSLRTGANEQYF	TGTGCCAGCAGCCTTCGGACAGGGGCCAACGAGCAGTACTTC
NA	TRBV13	NA	TRBJ2-1	CASGVDNEQFF	TGTGCCTCGGGAGTCGACAATGAGCAGTTCTTC
NA	TRBV9	TRBD2	TRBJ2-1	CASRPPLREGLVGEQFF	TGTGCCAGCAGACCACCCCTGCGGGAGGGCCTTGTAGGCGAGCAGTTCTTC
NA	TRBV2	NA	TRBJ1-4	CASITGQGSEKLFF	TGTGCCAGCATAACCGGGCAGGGAAGTGAAAAACTGTTTTTT
NA	TRBV4-3	NA	TRBJ2-1	CASSQDGTTYNEQFF	TGCGCCAGCAGCCAAGACGGCACTACCTACAATGAGCAGTTCTTC
NA	TRBV7-2	TRBD2	TRBJ2-1	CASSHGRESYNEQFF	TGTGCCAGCAGTCACGGGAGGGAATCCTACAATGAGCAGTTCTTC
NA	TRBV11-3	NA	TRBJ2-7	CASSLDTSSYEQYF	TGTGCCAGCAGCTTAGATACGAGCTCCTACGAGCAGTACTTC
NA	TRBV6-1	NA	TRBJ2-1	CASSAGYGQFF	TGTGCCAGCAGTGCAGGGTATGGGCAGTTCTTC
NA	TRBV5-5	TRBD1	TRBJ1-2	CASSLRDRGYGYTF	TGTGCCAGCAGCTTACGGGACAGGGGCTATGGCTACACCTTC
NA	TRBV11-2	NA	TRBJ2-7	CASSFRDSRLSYEQYF	TGTGCCAGCAGCTTTCGGGACTCGCGGCTCTCCTACGAGCAGTACTTC
NA	TRBV7-3	NA	TRBJ2-7	CASSLGRYEQYF	TGTGCCAGCAGCTTAGGGAGGTACGAGCAGTACTTC
NA	TRBV2	NA	TRBJ2-7	CASSAAGAQGEQYF	TGTGCCAGCAGTGCCGCAGGGGCTCAGGGGGAGCAGTACTTC
NA	TRBV18	TRBD1	TRBJ1-5	CASSPPGGQGQPQHF	TGTGCCAGCTCACCGCCCGGGGGACAGGGTCAGCCCCAGCATTTT
NA	TRBV18	NA	TRBJ1-1	CASSSREGTEAFF	TGTGCCAGCTCATCCAGGGAGGGGACTGAAGCTTTCTTT
NA	TRBV27	NA	TRBJ1-5	CASSDLDRSGQPQHF	TGTGCCAGCAGTGACTTGGACAGATCGGGACAGCCCCAGCATTTT
NA	TRBV7-6	NA	TRBJ2-5	CASSGPGNGETQYF	TGTGCCAGCAGCGGCCCGGGGAACGGAGAGACCCAGTACTTC
few	TRBV6-1	NA	TRBJ1-5	CASSDRKGFNQPQHF	TGTGCCAGCAGTGACAGGAAAGGCTTCAATCAGCCCCAGCATTTT
NA	TRBV5-1	TRBD1	TRBJ1-1	CASSPTGESTEAFF	TGCGCCAGCAGCCCGACAGGGGAGAGCACTGAAGCTTTCTTT
NA	TRBV5-1	TRBD2	TRBJ2-5	CASSLIWTSKETQYF	TGCGCCAGCAGCTTGATCTGGACTAGCAAAGAGACCCAGTACTTC
NA	TRBV11-3	TRBD2	TRBJ2-5	CASSQTSGRATRIETQYF	TGTGCCAGCAGCCAGACTAGCGGGAGGGCGACGAGAATAGAGACCCAGTACTTC
NA	TRBV7-9	TRBD1	TRBJ1-1	CASSPRGAAFF	TGTGCCAGCAGCCCCAGGGGGGCAGCTTTCTTT
NA	TRBV7-8	TRBD1	TRBJ2-1	CASSPRTGRLVNEQFF	TGTGCCAGCAGCCCGAGGACAGGGCGACTGGTCAATGAGCAGTTCTTC
few	TRBV7-9	TRBD2	TRBJ2-1	CASSGLAGEVAYNEQFF	TGTGCCAGCAGCGGACTAGCGGGAGAGGTCGCCTACAATGAGCAGTTCTTC
NA	TRBV7-7	NA	TRBJ2-7	CASSSLQGDEQYF	TGTGCTAGCAGCTCCCTACAGGGCGACGAGCAGTACTTC
NA	TRBV14	NA	TRBJ2-7	CASSQEWANSYEQYF	TGTGCCAGCAGCCAAGAGTGGGCAAATTCCTACGAGCAGTACTTC
few	TRBV2	TRBD1	TRBJ2-3	CASLDRVITDTQYF	TGTGCCTCCCTCGACAGGGTTATTACAGATACGCAGTATTTT
NA	TRBV29-1	TRBD1	TRBJ2-1	CSVETGEGRNEQFF	TGCAGCGTAGAGACAGGGGAAGGGAGGAATGAGCAGTTCTTC
NA	TRBV9	TRBD2	TRBJ2-3	CASSVGLAGGSDTQYF	TGTGCCAGCAGCGTAGGGCTAGCGGGAGGCTCAGATACGCAGTATTTT
few	TRBV11-2	TRBD1	TRBJ1-2	CASSPRTGMSYGYTF	TGTGCCAGCAGCCCCCGGACAGGGATGTCCTATGGCTACACCTTC
NA	TRBV5-4	TRBD1	TRBJ1-2	CASSPGTEYYGYTF	TGTGCCAGCAGCCCCGGGACAGAGTACTATGGCTACACCTTC
few	TRBV6-6	TRBD1	TRBJ1-6	CASSPRRDRSTPLHF	TGTGCCAGCAGCCCTAGGCGGGACAGGTCGACACCCCTCCACTTT
NA	TRBV27	TRBD2	TRBJ2-1	CASSPHAGVENEQFF	TGTGCCAGCAGCCCCCACGCGGGAGTGGAAAATGAGCAGTTCTTC
NA	TRBV7-2	NA	TRBJ2-3	CASGSRTDTQYF	TGTGCCAGCGGCTCACGGACAGATACGCAGTATTTT
NA	TRBV25-1	NA	TRBJ1-1	CASSPRVDGNTEAFF	TGTGCCAGCAGTCCCAGGGTGGATGGCAACACTGAAGCTTTCTTT
NA	TRBV6-5	TRBD1	TRBJ1-1	CASSYSGDRGTTEAFF	TGTGCCAGCAGTTACTCGGGGGACAGGGGAACCACTGAAGCTTTCTTT
NA	TRBV6-5	TRBD1	TRBJ1-1	CASSYSGQGSEAFF	TGTGCCAGCAGTTACTCGGGACAGGGGAGTGAAGCTTTCTTT
NA	TRBV5-6	TRBD2	TRBJ2-1	CASSLGGEGWNEQFF	TGTGCCAGCAGCTTAGGAGGGGAGGGGTGGAATGAGCAGTTCTTC
NA	TRBV5-1	TRBD1	TRBJ2-7	CASSSPGQGSYEQYF	TGCGCCAGCAGCTCCCCTGGACAGGGCTCCTACGAGCAGTACTTC
NA	TRBV4-1	TRBD1	TRBJ2-7	CASSQGGTGYEQYF	TGCGCCAGCAGCCAAGGAGGGACAGGCTACGAGCAGTACTTC
once	TRBV7-9	TRBD1	TRBJ2-7	CASSGRDRVYEQYF	TGTGCCAGCAGCGGCCGGGACAGGGTGTACGAGCAGTACTTC
NA	TRBV6-1	NA	TRBJ2-6	CASSEQGQANVLTF	TGTGCCAGCAGTGAACAGGGACAGGCCAACGTCCTGACTTTC
NA	TRBV5-1	NA	TRBJ1-4	CASSSWGQNNEKLFF	TGCGCCAGCAGCTCCTGGGGGCAGAATAATGAAAAACTGTTTTTT
NA	TRBV7-8	NA	TRBJ2-7	CASSSTRASSYEQYF	TGTGCCAGCAGCTCGACTAGAGCGAGCTCCTACGAGCAGTACTTC
many	TRBV5-4	NA	TRBJ1-1	CASSSRGTEAFF	TGTGCCAGCAGCTCGAGAGGGACTGAAGCTTTCTTT
NA	TRBV11-3	NA	TRBJ2-2	CASSPRFDTGELFF	TGTGCCAGCAGCCCGCGGTTTGACACCGGGGAGCTGTTTTTT
NA	TRBV4-3	NA	TRBJ2-7	CASSHQTSRSYEQYF	TGCGCCAGCAGCCATCAGACATCCCGCTCCTACGAGCAGTACTTC
NA	TRBV11-2	NA	TRBJ2-7	CASSSGAGEYEQYF	TGTGCCAGCAGCTCTGGGGCAGGGGAATACGAGCAGTACTTC
NA	TRBV6-5	NA	TRBJ2-6	CASSINSGANVLTF	TGTGCCAGCAGTATTAACTCTGGGGCCAACGTCCTGACTTTC
NA	TRBV6-6	TRBD1	TRBJ2-7	CASSPGTGGSYEQYF	TGTGCCAGCAGCCCCGGGACAGGAGGCTCCTACGAGCAGTACTTC
NA	TRBV2	NA	TRBJ2-5	CASSPGESGGETQYF	TGTGCCAGCAGCCCGGGGGAGTCAGGGGGGGAGACCCAGTACTTC
NA	TRBV11-3	TRBD1	TRBJ1-1	CASSLDTGGGIEAFF	TGTGCCAGCAGCTTAGACACAGGGGGCGGTATTGAAGCTTTCTTT
NA	TRBV7-9	TRBD1	TRBJ1-2	CASSSRTGTNYGYTF	TGTGCCAGCAGCTCACGGACAGGGACTAACTATGGCTACACCTTC